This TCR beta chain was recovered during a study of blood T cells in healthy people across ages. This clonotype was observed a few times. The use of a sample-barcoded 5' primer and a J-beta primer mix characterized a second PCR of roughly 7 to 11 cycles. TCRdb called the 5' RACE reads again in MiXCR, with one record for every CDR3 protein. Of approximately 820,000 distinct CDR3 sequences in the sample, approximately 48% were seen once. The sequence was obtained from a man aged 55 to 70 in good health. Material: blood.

CDR3 nucleotide sequence: TGTGCCAGCAGAGTAACCGCCGGGACAGGGCACTACGAGCAGTACTTC. Amino acids: CASRVTAGTGHYEQYF. The chain links TRBV6-2 or TRBV6-3 to TRBJ2-7; TRBD1 aligns across 9 bases. From germline, CDR1 is MNHEY and CDR2 SVGEGT. CDR3 length: 16 amino acids. Germline trimming cut 6 bases from V and 3 bases from J; bases unmatched to any gene: 12.